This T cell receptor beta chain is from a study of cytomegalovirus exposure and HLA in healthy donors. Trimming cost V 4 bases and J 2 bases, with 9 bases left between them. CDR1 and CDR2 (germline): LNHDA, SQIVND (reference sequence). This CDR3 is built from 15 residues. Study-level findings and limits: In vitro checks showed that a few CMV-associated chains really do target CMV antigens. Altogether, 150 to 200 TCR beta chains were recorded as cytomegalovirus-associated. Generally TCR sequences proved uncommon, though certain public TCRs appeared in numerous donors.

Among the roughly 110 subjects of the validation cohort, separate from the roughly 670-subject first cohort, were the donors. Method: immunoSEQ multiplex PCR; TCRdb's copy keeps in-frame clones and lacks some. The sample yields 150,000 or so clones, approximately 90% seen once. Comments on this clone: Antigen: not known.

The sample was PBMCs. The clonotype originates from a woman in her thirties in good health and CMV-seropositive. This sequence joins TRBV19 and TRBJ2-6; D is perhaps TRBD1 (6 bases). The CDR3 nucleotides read TGTGCCAGTAGTAGCAGGGGTACTGGGGCCAACGTCCTGACTTTC. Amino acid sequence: CASSSRGTGANVLTF.